A selection of T cell receptor beta chains follows, all from one sample in a study of CD8 T cells in ankylosing spondylitis. TCRdb used MiXCR to reprocess the 5' RACE reads, holding one entry per CDR3 protein. Of 80,000 to 90,000 distinct CDR3 sequences in the sample, around 30% were seen once. The sample was blood, either unsorted or a sorted T cell fraction (not recorded which). Source of these receptors: a male donor with ankylosing spondylitis or in good health (not recorded which). The CDR3 runs from the conserved cysteine through the conserved F or W. D genes are given only for firm matches. A clone size is listed for some rows: how often the clone was seen (once, few, many), or a class if it is expanded.

>.|TRBV5-6|many|TRBJ1-1
CASSLRGANTEAFF
TGTGCCAGCAGCTTGAGGGGGGCGAACACTGAAGCTTTCTTT
>TRBD1|TRBV5-1|.|TRBJ2-4
CASSFGQGQNIQYF
TGCGCCAGCAGCTTCGGACAGGGACAAAACATTCAGTACTTC
>.|TRBV20-1|few|TRBJ1-1
CSARDQVRGSNTEAFF
TGCAGTGCTAGAGATCAGGTTCGGGGCAGTAACACTGAAGCTTTCTTT
>.|TRBV29-1|.|TRBJ2-3
CSVLASADTQYF
TGCAGCGTTTTAGCGTCCGCAGATACGCAGTATTTT
>.|TRBV29-1|few|TRBJ1-1
CSAQDTPMNTEAFF
TGCAGCGCACAGGACACCCCCATGAACACTGAAGCTTTCTTT
>.|TRBV5-1|.|TRBJ1-2
CASSLEGYGYTF
TGCGCCAGCAGCCTGGAGGGCTATGGCTACACCTTC
>TRBD1|TRBV10-3|.|TRBJ1-1
CAISDDRVGTEAFF
TGTGCCATCAGTGATGACAGGGTCGGCACTGAAGCTTTCTTT
>TRBD1|TRBV3-1|few|TRBJ2-1
CASSRWDSRHRLQFF
TGTGCCAGCAGCCGGTGGGACAGTCGACACCGCCTACAGTTCTTC
>.|TRBV18|.|TRBJ2-2
CASSPDIMTANTGELFF
TGTGCCAGCTCACCCGACATTATGACAGCGAACACCGGGGAGCTGTTTTTT
>.|TRBV7-9|few|TRBJ1-3
CASSDLGDTIYF
TGTGCCAGCAGCGACTTAGGGGACACCATATATTTT
>.|TRBV19|.|TRBJ1-2
CASSIGRNNYGYTF
TGTGCCAGTAGTATCGGTCGGAATAACTATGGCTACACCTTC
>.|TRBV20-1|.|TRBJ2-3
CSARLEGTDTQYF
TGCAGTGCTAGACTAGAGGGCACAGATACGCAGTATTTT
>.|TRBV27|.|TRBJ1-6
CASRADYNSPLHF
TGTGCCAGCAGGGCGGACTATAATTCACCCCTCCACTTT
>.|TRBV20-1|.|TRBJ1-2
CSARASPGQQNYGYTF
TGCAGTGCTAGAGCCTCCCCGGGACAACAAAACTATGGCTACACCTTC
>.|TRBV5-1|.|TRBJ2-1
CASSPDSTNYNEQFF
TGCGCCAGCAGCCCCGACAGCACAAATTACAATGAGCAGTTCTTC
>.|TRBV27|few|TRBJ1-1
CASSPRALNTEAFF
TGTGCCAGCAGCCCCCGAGCACTGAACACTGAAGCTTTCTTT
>.|TRBV12-3/TRBV12-4|.|TRBJ1-6
CASSPGGLGNSPLHF
TGTGCCAGCAGTCCCGGTGGCTTGGGGAATTCACCCCTCCACTTT
>.|TRBV7-6|.|TRBJ1-3
CASSSSSRAGNTIYF
TGTGCCAGCAGCTCCTCCTCCAGGGCGGGGAACACCATATATTTT
>.|TRBV6-5|few|TRBJ1-6
CASSYSGGVSPLHF
TGTGCCAGCAGTTACTCCGGGGGGGTATCACCCCTCCACTTT
>.|TRBV2|.|TRBJ2-5
CASSDWGETQYF
TGTGCCAGCAGTGACTGGGGAGAGACCCAGTACTTC
>.|TRBV10-3|once|TRBJ1-5
CAISESSGRSQPQHF
TGTGCCATCAGTGAGTCGTCAGGGAGGTCCCAGCCCCAGCATTTT
>TRBD1|TRBV7-2|many|TRBJ1-1
CASSLQGASEAFF
TGTGCCAGCAGCCTACAGGGGGCTAGTGAAGCTTTCTTT
>.|TRBV12-3/TRBV12-4|.|TRBJ1-2
CASSILRPSDGYTF
TGTGCCAGCAGTATACTACGACCATCGGATGGCTACACCTTC
>.|TRBV5-1|.|TRBJ2-3
CASSLEVRPVTDTQYF
TGCGCCAGCAGCTTGGAGGTCCGACCTGTCACAGATACGCAGTATTTT
>.|TRBV20-1|few|TRBJ1-2
CSAELNRPGRTF
TGCAGTGCTGAATTGAACAGACCCGGTAGGACCTTC
>.|TRBV29-1|.|TRBJ1-2
CSVEDRAAKYGYTF
TGCAGCGTTGAAGATCGGGCAGCGAAATATGGCTACACCTTC
>.|TRBV28|.|TRBJ2-3
CASSLTRGDTQYF
TGTGCCAGCAGTTTGACTAGGGGTGATACGCAGTATTTT
>TRBD1|TRBV12-3/TRBV12-4|.|TRBJ2-3
CASSSGGRGTDTQYF
TGTGCCAGCAGCTCAGGGGGCCGTGGCACAGATACGCAGTATTTT
>TRBD1|TRBV7-9|.|TRBJ1-1
CASSPTTGGVGTEAFF
TGTGCCAGCAGCCCCACCACAGGGGGAGTTGGAACTGAAGCTTTCTTT
>.|TRBV29-1|few|TRBJ2-1
CSAVEAAGEQFF
TGCAGCGCCGTTGAAGCGGCGGGTGAGCAGTTCTTC
>.|TRBV20-1|.|TRBJ2-3
CSAYKGGPPTDTQYF
TGCAGTGCTTACAAGGGGGGGCCTCCCACAGATACGCAGTATTTT
>.|TRBV7-3|few|TRBJ2-3
CASSLSTEHTQYF
TGTGCCAGCAGCTTAAGTACAGAACATACGCAGTATTTT
>.|TRBV29-1|.|TRBJ2-5
CSVDPESQETQYF
TGCAGCGTTGACCCCGAGTCCCAAGAGACCCAGTACTTC
>.|TRBV27|few|TRBJ1-6
CASSWAVPNSPLHF
TGTGCCAGCAGTTGGGCAGTCCCCAATTCACCCCTCCACTTT
>.|TRBV6-6|.|TRBJ2-3
CASRQGTDTQYF
TGTGCCAGCAGGCAGGGCACAGATACGCAGTATTTT
>.|TRBV7-9|.|TRBJ2-2
CASSLLDHGELFF
TGTGCCAGCAGCTTACTGGATCACGGGGAGCTGTTTTTT
>.|TRBV6-5|few|TRBJ1-1
CASSYPSGGDEAFF
TGTGCCAGCAGTTACCCGAGCGGGGGGGATGAAGCTTTCTTT
>TRBD2|TRBV11-2|few|TRBJ2-7
CASSLGTSGSREQYF
TGTGCCAGCAGCCTTGGGACTAGCGGGAGTCGCGAGCAGTACTTC
>.|TRBV20-1|.|TRBJ2-2
CSARQQTTTGELFF
TGCAGTGCTAGACAACAGACTACCACCGGGGAGCTGTTTTTT
>.|TRBV7-8|.|TRBJ2-5
CASSLVPGETQYF
TGTGCCAGCAGCTTAGTCCCCGGAGAGACCCAGTACTTC
>.|TRBV20-1|few|TRBJ1-2
CSASAQSNYGYTF
TGCAGTGCTAGTGCCCAGAGTAACTATGGCTACACCTTC
>.|TRBV5-4|.|TRBJ2-1
CASSLTGYRRVSVSDPHPIAVF
TGTGCCAGCAGCTTGACGGGTTATCGCAGGGTTTCTGTAAGCGACCCACACCCTATCGCTGTCTTC
>.|TRBV20-1|.|TRBJ2-1
CSARVLHTSFTYNEQFF
TGCAGTGCTAGAGTGCTTCATACTAGTTTTACCTACAATGAGCAGTTCTTC
>.|TRBV12-3/TRBV12-4|.|TRBJ1-1
CASSSSDRKMNTEALF
TGTGCCAGCAGTTCCTCTGACCGAAAAATGAACACTGAAGCTCTCTTT
>.|TRBV5-1|few|TRBJ1-1
CASTGNTEAFF
TGCGCCAGCACCGGGAACACTGAAGCTTTCTTT
>.|TRBV9|many|TRBJ1-2
CASSVVHYGYTF
TGTGCCAGCAGCGTAGTTCACTATGGCTACACCTTC
>.|TRBV5-1|.|TRBJ1-1
CASSLTGGNTEAFF
TGCGCCAGCAGCTTAACGGGTGGGAACACTGAAGCTTTCTTT
>TRBD2|TRBV20-1|few|TRBJ2-3
CSARDQAGGRTDTQYF
TGCAGTGCTAGAGATCAAGCGGGGGGGCGCACAGATACGCAGTATTTT
>TRBD1|TRBV20-1|.|TRBJ1-5
CSASRDRGRQPQHF
TGCAGTGCGAGCCGGGACAGGGGTAGACAGCCCCAGCATTTT
>.|TRBV7-2|few|TRBJ2-1
CASSLDGPLNNEQFF
TGTGCCAGCAGCTTAGATGGACCGCTAAACAATGAGCAGTTCTTC
>.|TRBV5-5|.|TRBJ1-1
CASSLGLGPNTEAFF
TGTGCCAGCAGCTTGGGTCTAGGTCCGAACACTGAAGCTTTCTTT
>TRBD1|TRBV20-1|.|TRBJ2-2
CSARWDRGTGELFF
TGCAGTGCTAGATGGGACAGGGGAACCGGGGAGCTGTTTTTT